This T cell receptor beta chain was found in a study of cytomegalovirus exposure and HLA in healthy donors. Across the whole study: A previous analysis identified approximately 120 million unique TCR beta sequences derived from 180 million or so T cells. Among the roughly 400 donors who were genotyped, about 84% fell in the genetic ancestry cluster that is associated with self-reported Caucasian donors.

This CDR3 spans 16 amino acids. V shed 2 bases and J shed 0 bases, with 13 bases lying between them. Germline CDR1 and CDR2: SGHTA and FQGNSA. General study results and limits: Usually a TCR sequence was rare, but some public TCRs were found in many donors.

Amplification used 60 Vbeta primers and 13 Jbeta primers. Under the authors' procedure: Unique TCR beta chains totaled roughly 79 million in a later count, with approximately 10 million of them shared. The protocol was immunoSEQ multiplex PCR, while the TCRdb copy is restricted to in-frame clones and leaves out a portion. Clonal size and the V and J genes are those of that table, whereas D and trimming came from the DNA. The table records 90,000 to 110,000 clones, just under 70% of them present only once. Remarks on this clone: The antigen remains undetermined.

The receptor's source is a woman aged 70-85 years in good health and CMV-seropositive. V usage is TRBV7-2 and J usage is TRBJ1-2, with no clear D. Sample: PBMCs. The DNA of the CDR3 is TGTGCCAGCAGCTTATCTAGGATGACTGCTAACTATGGCTACACCTTC. Translated, it gives CASSLSRMTANYGYTF.